Following are 26 T cell receptor beta chains from one sample sequenced in a study of cytomegalovirus exposure and HLA in healthy donors. Amplification used 60 Vbeta primers and 13 Jbeta primers. The method was immunoSEQ multiplex PCR; TCRdb's version includes in-frame clones alone and lacks a portion of them. The sample has fewer than 200,000 clones; 80% to 85% are singletons. Sequencing was done on a sample of PBMCs. The receptors originated from a woman aged 18-35 years in good health and CMV-seronegative.

This clone was recorded a few times. The CDR3 DNA follows: TGTGCCAGCAGTGACCTGGGACAGGGATACAATGAGCAGTTCTTC. Translation: CASSDLGQGYNEQFF. This rearrangement joins TRBV6-6 to TRBJ2-1; 9 positions agree with TRBD1. CDR3 length: 15 residues. The germline gives CDR1 MNHNY, CDR2 SVGAGI (reference sequence). The V gene end was trimmed by 5 bases and the J gene end by 4 bases; junction bases not matched to a gene: 6.

This rearrangement joins TRBV25-1 to TRBJ2-5, with 7 nucleotides matching TRBD2. The CDR3 loop spans 16 amino acids. Looked up from germline, CDR1 is MGHDK and CDR2 is SYGVNS. Trimming took 2 bases from V and 7 from J; bases not matched to a gene: 13. DNA for the CDR3: TGTGCCAGCAGTGAAACAGTTGTAGGGAGGGAAGGGACCCAGTACTTC. Translating gives CASSETVVGREGTQYF.

V gene TRBV21-1 combines with J gene TRBJ1-3. TRBV21-1 is a pseudogene. The CDR3 extends over 17 amino acids. The CDR3 coding sequence is TGTGCCAGCAGCAAAGACCAACTCCGCCTCTCTGGAAACACCATATATTTT. Translating it yields CASSKDQLRLSGNTIYF.

This clone was seen only once. J is TRBJ2-2 and V is TRBV19; 8 bases map to TRBD2. Trimming took 6 bases from V and 4 from J; bases not matched to a gene: 19. Germline values: CDR1 LNHDA, CDR2 SQIVND (reference sequence). The CDR3 length is 19 residues. The CDR3 protein is CASRAPGGSIAGSTGELFF. CDR3 nucleotides: TGTGCCAGTAGAGCCCCCGGGGGTTCGATAGCGGGATCCACCGGGGAGCTGTTTTTT.

Turning to this clone: The junction departs from germline at one end; a sequencing error may be responsible. The genes are TRBV7-9 and TRBJ1-1, with 7 bases lining up with TRBD1. The CDR3 runs to 15 residues. Germline CDR1 and CDR2: SEHNR and FQNEAQ (reference sequence). The CDR3 DNA is TGTTCCAGCAGCTCGTCGACAGGGACGAACACTGAAGCTTTCTTT. Translated: CSSSSSTGTNTEAFF. The whole variable domain, remainder taken from reference TRBV7-9 and TRBJ1-1, is DTGVSQNPRHKITKRGQNVTFRCDPISEHNRLYWYRQTLGQGPEFLTYFQNEAQLEKSRLLSDRFSAERPKGSFSTLEIQRTEQGDSAMYLCSSSSSTGTNTEAFFGQGTRLTVV.

Worth noting for this clone: Additional DNA sequences in this sample encode the identical CDR3. The chain uses TRBV7-9 and TRBJ2-2, with 9 nucleotides matching TRBD1. The CDR3 has 16 residues. Germline trimming cut 5 bases from V and 1 base from J; bases unmatched to any gene: 5. CDR1 SEHNR and CDR2 FQNEAQ come from the germline V gene (reference sequence). The CDR3 protein is CASSGPGQGNTGELFF. For the CDR3, the DNA is TGTGCCAGCAGCGGACCGGGACAGGGGAACACCGGGGAGCTGTTTTTT.

The V call is TRBV18, the J call TRBJ2-1, with TRBD2 matching 10 bases. The CDR3 contains 16 residues. V dropped 2 bases and J dropped 7; count of bases not matched to a gene: 8. Germline lookup yields CDR1 KGHSH and CDR2 LQKENI. The CDR3 nucleotides read TGTGCCAGCTCACCAGCAGCGGGAGGGGCTGGGAATGAGCAGTTCTTC. Translated: CASSPAAGGAGNEQFF.

The V and J genes are TRBV9 and TRBJ2-7; maybe TRBD2 (6 bases). This CDR3 contains 14 residues. Germline V lookup: CDR1 SGDLS, CDR2 YYNGEE. V lost 4 bases to trimming and J lost 7 bases, with 18 bases between them. The CDR3 reads CASSRGDSLGEQYF. In DNA form, the CDR3 reads TGTGCCAGCAGCCGAGGGGACTCCCTGGGAGAGCAGTACTTC.

V and J are TRBV29-1 and TRBJ2-1; tentative D call: TRBD2 (6 bases). The V gene lost 6 bases and the J gene lost 9 bases, with 15 bases spanning the gap. Germline values: CDR1 SQVTM, CDR2 ANQGSEA. The CDR3 is 12 amino acids. CDR3 residues: CSVVGTYREQFF. Here the CDR3 DNA reads TGCAGCGTCGTGGGGACTTACCGTGAGCAGTTCTTC.

CDR3 bases: TGCAGCGCATTGGGACTAGCGGGAGGCCATACACCCCTATACAATGAGCAGTTCTTC. Protein sequence: CSALGLAGGHTPLYNEQFF. This chain links TRBV29-1 with TRBJ2-1; 15 bases map to TRBD2. This CDR3 region has 19 residues. The V and J ends lost 7 bases and 4 bases, in that order; junction bases with no gene match: 17. Germline CDR1 reads SQVTM; CDR2 reads ANQGSEA.

CDR3 DNA: TGTGCCAGCAGCTTACCGGGACTAGACGACACCGGGGAGCTGTTTTTT. It yields the protein CASSLPGLDDTGELFF. The rearrangement joins TRBV7-9 to TRBJ2-2, with 8 bases aligning to TRBD2. This CDR3 has 16 residues. CDR1 is SEHNR, CDR2 FQNEAQ, per germline (reference sequence). The ends lost 2 bases at V and 3 bases at J; junction bases unmatched: 5.

This rearrangement joins TRBV9 to TRBJ1-5; D perhaps matches TRBD1 (6 bases). Germline values: CDR1 SGDLS, CDR2 YYNGEE. V was pared by 3 bases and J by 3 bases, with 10 bases between. This CDR3 is 14 amino acids long. This CDR3 reads CASSGGTNNQPQHF. The CDR3 DNA reads TGTGCCAGCAGCGGGGGGACAAACAATCAGCCCCAGCATTTT. Filled out from reference TRBV9 and TRBJ1-5, the complete variable domain reads DSGVTQTPKHLITATGQRVTLRCSPRSGDLSVYWYQQSLDQGLQFLIQYYNGEERAKGNILERFSAQQFPDLHSELNLSSLELGDSALYFCASSGGTNNQPQHFGDGTRLSIL.

This rearrangement joins TRBV11-2 to TRBJ1-1, with TRBD1 as a possible D gene (6 bases). The germline V gene encodes CDR1 SGHAT and CDR2 FQNNGV. CDR3 length equals 13 residues. The ends were cut back, 5 bases at V and 5 bases at J, with 12 bases in the middle. The CDR3 sequence is CASSGRTETEAFF. CDR3 bases: TGTGCCAGCAGCGGCAGGACAGAGACTGAAGCTTTCTTT.

Only one count was recorded for this clone. V usage is TRBV7-8 and J usage is TRBJ2-7; 8 positions agree with TRBD1. The V gene end was trimmed by 5 bases and the J gene end by 2 bases; junction bases not matched to a gene: 8. The CDR3 is 15 amino acids. From germline, CDR1 is SGHVS and CDR2 FQNEAQ. The DNA of the CDR3 is TGTGCCAGCAGCATTGACCGGGACAGGCCCTACGAGCAGTACTTC. Translation gives CASSIDRDRPYEQYF.

The chain employs TRBV21-1 and TRBJ2-5; the table names TRBD2, a call not compared with the DNA. TRBV21-1 is reported as a pseudogene. The CDR3 is made up of 16 amino acids. The CDR3 spells CASSKGSGGRQETQYF. CDR3 DNA sequence: TGTGCCAGCAGCAAAGGAAGCGGGGGGCGGCAAGAGACCCAGTACTTC.

This chain uses TRBV7-6 with TRBJ2-5; TRBD2 aligns across 12 bases. Losses at the gene ends were 5 bases for V and 11 bases for J; bases not matched to a gene: 9. Germline CDR1 reads SGHVS; CDR2 reads FNYEAQ. The CDR3 is 14 residues long. The CDR3 nucleotides read TGTGCCAGCAGCCCCGTATGGACTAGCGGGGAGCAGTACTTC. Encoded protein: CASSPVWTSGEQYF. Full variable domain (outside the CDR3, taken from reference TRBV7-6 and TRBJ2-5): GAGVSQSPRYKVTKRGQDVALRCDPISGHVSLYWYRQALGQGPEFLTYFNYEAQQDKSGLPNDRFSAERPEGSISTLTIQRTEQRDSAMYRCASSPVWTSGEQYFGPGTRLLVL.

This clone has a handful of counts. The rearrangement joins TRBV19 to TRBJ1-2, with D maybe TRBD1 (5 bases). The germline V gene encodes CDR1 LNHDA and CDR2 SQIVND (reference sequence). The ends were cut back, 10 bases at V and 3 bases at J, with 12 bases in the middle. The CDR3 length is 12 residues. DNA for the CDR3: TGTGCCACTTCGGACACCTACTATGGCTACACCTTC. The encoded protein is CATSDTYYGYTF.

This clone was counted a few times. The chain carries TRBV5-1 and TRBJ1-1; perhaps TRBD1 as D (5 bases). The CDR3 totals 15 residues. V lost 0 bases and J lost 4, with 13 bases in between. Germline V gene lookup returns CDR1 SGHRS and CDR2 YFSETQ. The CDR3 DNA reads as TGCGCCAGCAGCTTGGAGGACATTAGGGTCACTGAAGCTTTCTTT. Translating it yields CASSLEDIRVTEAFF.

This clone was seen more than once but under ten times. The J gene is TRBJ1-1, the V gene TRBV6-1; 7 nucleotides match TRBD1. Trimming at V came to 4 bases and at J to 4 bases, leaving 9 bases not matched to a gene. Per germline, CDR1 MNHNS and CDR2 SASEGT. This CDR3 region has 15 residues. CDR3 sequence reads: CASSGERQGRTEAFF. For the CDR3, the DNA is TGTGCCAGCAGTGGGGAGAGACAGGGTCGCACTGAAGCTTTCTTT.

The chain uses TRBV7-2 and TRBJ2-5; maybe TRBD1 (5 bases). The J call may be mistaken, given a closer DNA end match to TRBJ2-7. There are 14 residues in the CDR3. CDR1 and CDR2 (germline): SGHTA, FQGNSA. DNA of the CDR3: TGTGCCAGCACCCTAGGGGCAGGGATGAACGAGCAGTACTTC. Translating gives CASTLGAGMNEQYF.

The gene calls are TRBV29-1 and TRBJ2-1; 12 bases fit TRBD2. The CDR3 is 15 residues long. V lost 1 base to trimming and J lost 7 bases; unmatched junction nucleotides: 5. The germline V gene has CDR1 SQVTM and CDR2 ANQGSEA. The CDR3 is CSVEGASGRVNEQFF. For the CDR3, the DNA is TGCAGCGTTGAAGGAGCTAGCGGGAGGGTTAATGAGCAGTTCTTC.

This chain links TRBV28 with TRBJ2-7; maybe TRBD2 (6 bases). CDR1 and CDR2 from the germline V gene are MDHEN and SYDVKM. The V gene lost 3 bases and the J gene lost 1 base, with 16 bases spanning the gap. The CDR3 loop spans 16 amino acids. Written as DNA, the CDR3 is TGTGCCAGCAGTTTTAGTGGGGGGAGTGGATCCTACGAGCAGTACTTC. Residues: CASSFSGGSGSYEQYF.

The V gene is TRBV7-8, the J gene TRBJ1-2; 9 bases align to TRBD1. CDR1 and CDR2 (germline): SGHVS, FQNEAQ. The CDR3 runs 15 residues. V lost 1 base, J lost 8 bases, and 8 bases stayed unmatched. The CDR3 DNA reads as TGTGCCAGCAGCTTAGATCCCGGGACAGGGAGCGGCTACACCTTC. Encoded protein: CASSLDPGTGSGYTF.

The chain carries TRBV5-1 and TRBJ1-1; 9 bases fit TRBD1. The germline gives CDR1 SGHRS, CDR2 YFSETQ. V shed 3 bases and J 10 bases; nucleotides not matched to a gene: 10. The CDR3 has 14 residues. The CDR3 region has the DNA TGCGCCAGCAGCTCGGTGGGGGACAGGGAGGCAGCTTTCTTT. This translates into CASSSVGDREAAFF.

Comments on this clone: Distinct nucleotide sequences in the sample also encode this CDR3. The chain employs TRBV4-1 and TRBJ1-1; D perhaps matches TRBD1 (6 bases). Trimming cost V 1 base and J 0 bases, with 9 bases left between them. Looked up from germline, CDR1 is MGHRA and CDR2 is YSYEKL. The CDR3 is 15 amino acids. The CDR3 DNA is TGCGCCAGCAGCCAAGGCCAGGGGATGAACACTGAAGCTTTCTTT. Translating it yields CASSQGQGMNTEAFF.

The gene calls are TRBV7-9 and TRBJ2-7; D may be TRBD2 (6 bases). The CDR3 covers 13 residues. Germline V gives CDR1 SEHNR, CDR2 FQNEAQ (reference sequence). V was pared by 5 bases and J by 6 bases, with 14 bases between. This CDR3 is CASSVGTGREQYF. The CDR3, as DNA: TGTGCCAGCAGCGTCGGGACTGGGCGCGAGCAGTACTTC.